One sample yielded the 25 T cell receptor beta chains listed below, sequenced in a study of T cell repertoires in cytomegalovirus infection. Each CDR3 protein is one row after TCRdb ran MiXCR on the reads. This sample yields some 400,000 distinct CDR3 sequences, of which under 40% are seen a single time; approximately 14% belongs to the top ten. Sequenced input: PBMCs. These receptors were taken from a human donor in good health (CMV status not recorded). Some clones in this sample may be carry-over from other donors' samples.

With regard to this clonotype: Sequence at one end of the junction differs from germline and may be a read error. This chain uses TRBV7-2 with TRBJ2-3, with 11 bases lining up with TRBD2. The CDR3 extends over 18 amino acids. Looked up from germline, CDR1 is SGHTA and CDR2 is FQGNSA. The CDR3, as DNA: TGTGCCAGCAGCTTAGCCCTTAGCGGGGGGGATCGCACAGAGACGCCGTATTTT. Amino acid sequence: CASSLALSGGDRTETPYF.

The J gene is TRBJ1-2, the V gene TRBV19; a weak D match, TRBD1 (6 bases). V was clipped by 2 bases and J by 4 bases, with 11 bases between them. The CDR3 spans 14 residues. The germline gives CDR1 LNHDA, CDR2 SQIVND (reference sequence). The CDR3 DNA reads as TGTGCCAGTAGTATACTCGGGACATCCTATGGCTACACCTTC. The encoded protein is CASSILGTSYGYTF. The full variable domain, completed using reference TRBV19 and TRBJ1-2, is DGGITQSPKYLFRKEGQNVTLSCEQNLNHDAMYWYRQDPGQGLRLIYYSQIVNDFQKGDIAEGYSVSREKKESFPLTVTSAQKNPTAFYLCASSILGTSYGYTFGSGTRLTVV.

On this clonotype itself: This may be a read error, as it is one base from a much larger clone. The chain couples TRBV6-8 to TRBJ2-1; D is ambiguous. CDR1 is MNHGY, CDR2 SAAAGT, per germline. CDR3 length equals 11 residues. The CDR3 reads CTSSNLGEQFF. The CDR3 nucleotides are TGTACCAGCAGTAACCTTGGAGAGCAGTTCTTC.

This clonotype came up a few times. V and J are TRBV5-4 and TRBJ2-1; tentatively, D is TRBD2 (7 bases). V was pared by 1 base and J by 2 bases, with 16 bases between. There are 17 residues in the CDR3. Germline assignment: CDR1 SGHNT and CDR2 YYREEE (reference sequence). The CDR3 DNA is TGTGCCAGCAGCTTGTGGGGGGGGGCTGGCGCCTACAATGAGCAGTTCTTC. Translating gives CASSLWGGAGAYNEQFF.

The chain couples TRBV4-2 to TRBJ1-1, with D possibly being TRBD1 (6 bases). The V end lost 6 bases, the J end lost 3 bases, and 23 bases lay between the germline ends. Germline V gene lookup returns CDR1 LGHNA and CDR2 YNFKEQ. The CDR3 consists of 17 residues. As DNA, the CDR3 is TGTGCCAGCAGAGCCGGGACAAGGTCCCCGGGGGACACTGAAGCTTTCTTT. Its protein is CASRAGTRSPGDTEAFF.

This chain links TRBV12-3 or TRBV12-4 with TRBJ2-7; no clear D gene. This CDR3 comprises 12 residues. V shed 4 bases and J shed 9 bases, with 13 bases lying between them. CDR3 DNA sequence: TGTGCCAGCAGTTCTCTCGACCAGACGCAGTACTTC. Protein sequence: CASSSLDQTQYF.

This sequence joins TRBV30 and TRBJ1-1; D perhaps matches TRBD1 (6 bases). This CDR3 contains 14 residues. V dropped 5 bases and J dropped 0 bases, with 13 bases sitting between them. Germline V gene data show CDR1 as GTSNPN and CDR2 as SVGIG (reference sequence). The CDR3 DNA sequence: TGTGCCTGGGGGACCGGGACACTGAACACTGAAGCTTTCTTT. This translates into CAWGTGTLNTEAFF.

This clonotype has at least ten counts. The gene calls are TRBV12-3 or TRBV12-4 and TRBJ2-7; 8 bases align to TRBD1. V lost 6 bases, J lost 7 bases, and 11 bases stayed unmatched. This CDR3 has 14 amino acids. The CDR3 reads CASRNDRGEGEQYF. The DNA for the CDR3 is TGTGCCAGCAGAAACGACAGGGGAGAAGGGGAGCAGTACTTC.

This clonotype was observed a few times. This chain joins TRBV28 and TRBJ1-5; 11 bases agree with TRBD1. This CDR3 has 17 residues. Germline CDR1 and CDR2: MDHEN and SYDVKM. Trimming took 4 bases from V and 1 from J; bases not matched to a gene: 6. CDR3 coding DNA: TGTGCCAGCAGTTCATGGACAGGGGGCGCGAGCAATCAGCCCCAGCATTTT. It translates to CASSSWTGGASNQPQHF.

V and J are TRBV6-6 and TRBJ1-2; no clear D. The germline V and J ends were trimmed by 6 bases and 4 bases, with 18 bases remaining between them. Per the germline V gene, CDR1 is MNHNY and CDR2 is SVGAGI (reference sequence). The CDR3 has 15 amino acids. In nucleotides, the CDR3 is TGTGCCAGCAGCTCTAGAACGGGAAATCGCTATGGCTACACCTTC. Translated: CASSSRTGNRYGYTF.

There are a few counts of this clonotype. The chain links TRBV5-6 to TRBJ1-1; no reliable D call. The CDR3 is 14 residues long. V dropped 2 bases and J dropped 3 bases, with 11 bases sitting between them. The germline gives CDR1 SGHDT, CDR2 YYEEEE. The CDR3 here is CASSLNPADTEAFF. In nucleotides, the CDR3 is TGTGCCAGCAGCTTAAACCCGGCGGACACTGAAGCTTTCTTT.

The CDR3 here is CATSSGMNTEAFF. In DNA form, the CDR3 reads TGTGCCACCAGCAGCGGCATGAACACTGAAGCTTTCTTT. The V call is TRBV15, the J call TRBJ1-1, with unresolved D. The CDR3 is made up of 13 amino acids. The germline V and J ends were trimmed by 3 bases and 0 bases, with 5 bases remaining between them. Germline V gives CDR1 LNHNV, CDR2 YYDKDF (reference sequence).

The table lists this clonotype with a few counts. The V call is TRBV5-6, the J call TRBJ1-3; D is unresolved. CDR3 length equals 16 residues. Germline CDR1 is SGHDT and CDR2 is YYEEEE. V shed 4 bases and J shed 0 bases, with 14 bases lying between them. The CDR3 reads CASSDRLATSGNTIYF. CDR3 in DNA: TGTGCCAGCAGCGACCGCCTAGCAACCTCTGGAAACACCATATATTTT.

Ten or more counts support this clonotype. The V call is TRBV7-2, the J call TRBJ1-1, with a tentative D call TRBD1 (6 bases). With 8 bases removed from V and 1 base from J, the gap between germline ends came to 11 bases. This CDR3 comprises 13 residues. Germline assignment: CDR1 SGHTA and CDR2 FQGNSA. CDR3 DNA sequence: TGTGCCAGCGGGACACAGGGGAACACTGAAGCTTTCTTT. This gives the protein CASGTQGNTEAFF.

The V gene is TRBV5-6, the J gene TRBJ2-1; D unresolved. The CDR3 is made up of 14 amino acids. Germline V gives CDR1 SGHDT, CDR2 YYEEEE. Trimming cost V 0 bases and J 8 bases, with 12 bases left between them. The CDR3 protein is CASSLVGQVYEQFF. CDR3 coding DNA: TGTGCCAGCAGCTTGGTAGGTCAGGTCTATGAGCAGTTCTTC. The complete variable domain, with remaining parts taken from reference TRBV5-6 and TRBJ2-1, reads DAGVTQSPTHLIKTRGQQVTLRCSPKSGHDTVSWYQQALGQGPQFIFQYYEEEERQRGNFPDRFSGHQFPNYSSELNVNALLLGDSALYLCASSLVGQVYEQFFGPGTRLTVL.

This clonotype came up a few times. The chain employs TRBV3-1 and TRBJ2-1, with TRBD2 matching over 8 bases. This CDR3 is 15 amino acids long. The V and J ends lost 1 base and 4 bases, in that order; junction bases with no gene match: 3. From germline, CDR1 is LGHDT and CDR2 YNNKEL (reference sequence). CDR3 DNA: TGTGCCAGCAGCCAAGCGGGGGGGATATACAATGAGCAGTTCTTC. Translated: CASSQAGGIYNEQFF.

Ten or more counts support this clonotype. The CDR3 protein is CASSRRRTGANTEAFF. In DNA form, the CDR3 reads TGTGCCAGCAGCCGGCGAAGGACAGGGGCGAACACTGAAGCTTTCTTT. This chain connects TRBV14 to TRBJ1-1; 9 bases are shared with TRBD1. Germline values: CDR1 SGHDN, CDR2 FVKESK. The CDR3 runs to 16 residues. With V trimmed by 4 bases and J by 1 base, 7 bases remained unmatched.

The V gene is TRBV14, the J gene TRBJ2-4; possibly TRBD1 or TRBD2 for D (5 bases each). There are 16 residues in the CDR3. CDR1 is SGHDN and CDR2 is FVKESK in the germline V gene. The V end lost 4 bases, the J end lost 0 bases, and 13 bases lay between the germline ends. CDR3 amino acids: CASSLGLGVAKNIQYF. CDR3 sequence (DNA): TGTGCCAGCAGCCTTGGCCTGGGGGTAGCCAAAAACATTCAGTACTTC.

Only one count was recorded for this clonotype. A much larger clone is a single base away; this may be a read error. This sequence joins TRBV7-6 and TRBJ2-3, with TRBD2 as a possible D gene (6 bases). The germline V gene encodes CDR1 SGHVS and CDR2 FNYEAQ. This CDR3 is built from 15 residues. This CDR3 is CAGSLGGISTDTQYF. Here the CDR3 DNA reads TGTGCCGGCAGCCTCGGAGGGATTAGCACAGATACGCAGTATTTT. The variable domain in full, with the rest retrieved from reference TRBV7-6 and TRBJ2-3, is GAGVSQSPRYKVTKRGQDVALRCDPISGHVSLYWYRQALGQGPEFLTYFNYEAQQDKSGLPNDRFSAERPEGSISTLTIQRTEQRDSAMYRCAGSLGGISTDTQYFGPGTRLTVL.

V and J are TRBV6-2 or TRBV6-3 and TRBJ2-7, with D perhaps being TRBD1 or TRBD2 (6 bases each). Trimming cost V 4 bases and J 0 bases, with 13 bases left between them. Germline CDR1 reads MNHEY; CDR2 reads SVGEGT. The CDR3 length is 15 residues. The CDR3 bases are TGTGCCAGCAGTTTGGGGGGCCGATACTCCTACGAGCAGTACTTC. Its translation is CASSLGGRYSYEQYF.

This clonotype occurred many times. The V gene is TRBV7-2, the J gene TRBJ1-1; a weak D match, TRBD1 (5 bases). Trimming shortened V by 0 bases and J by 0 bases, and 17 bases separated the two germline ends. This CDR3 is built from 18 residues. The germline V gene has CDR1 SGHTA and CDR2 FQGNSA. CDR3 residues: CASSLAIRQGNMNTEAFF. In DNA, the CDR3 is TGTGCCAGCAGCTTAGCAATCCGTCAGGGAAATATGAACACTGAAGCTTTCTTT.

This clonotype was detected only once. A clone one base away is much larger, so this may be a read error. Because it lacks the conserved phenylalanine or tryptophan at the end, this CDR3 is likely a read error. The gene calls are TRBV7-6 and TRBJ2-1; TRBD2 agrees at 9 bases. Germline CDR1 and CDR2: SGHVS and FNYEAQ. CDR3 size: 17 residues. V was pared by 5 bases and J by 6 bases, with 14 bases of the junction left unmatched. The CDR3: CASSLSPTSGPSNEQFL. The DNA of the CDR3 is TGTGCCAGCAGCCTTAGCCCTACTAGCGGGCCTAGCAATGAGCAGTTCTTA.

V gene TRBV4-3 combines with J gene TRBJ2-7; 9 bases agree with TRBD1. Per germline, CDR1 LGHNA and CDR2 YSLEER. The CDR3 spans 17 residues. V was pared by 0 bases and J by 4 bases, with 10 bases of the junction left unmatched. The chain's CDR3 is CASSQDWGGTGRYEQYF. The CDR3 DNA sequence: TGCGCCAGCAGCCAAGATTGGGGGGGGACAGGGCGTTACGAGCAGTACTTC.

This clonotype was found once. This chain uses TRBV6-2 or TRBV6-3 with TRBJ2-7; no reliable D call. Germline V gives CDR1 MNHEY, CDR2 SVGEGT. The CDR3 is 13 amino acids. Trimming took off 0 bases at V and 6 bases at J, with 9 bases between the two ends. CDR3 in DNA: TGTGCCAGCAGTTACTCTTCCGCCCTCGAGCAGTACTTC. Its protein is CASSYSSALEQYF.

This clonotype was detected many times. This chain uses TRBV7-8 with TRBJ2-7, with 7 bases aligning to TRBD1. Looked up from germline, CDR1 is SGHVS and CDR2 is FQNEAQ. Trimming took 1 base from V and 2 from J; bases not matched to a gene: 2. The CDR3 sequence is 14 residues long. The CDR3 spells CASSLEGGPYEQYF. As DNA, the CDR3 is TGTGCCAGCAGCTTAGAAGGGGGCCCCTACGAGCAGTACTTC.